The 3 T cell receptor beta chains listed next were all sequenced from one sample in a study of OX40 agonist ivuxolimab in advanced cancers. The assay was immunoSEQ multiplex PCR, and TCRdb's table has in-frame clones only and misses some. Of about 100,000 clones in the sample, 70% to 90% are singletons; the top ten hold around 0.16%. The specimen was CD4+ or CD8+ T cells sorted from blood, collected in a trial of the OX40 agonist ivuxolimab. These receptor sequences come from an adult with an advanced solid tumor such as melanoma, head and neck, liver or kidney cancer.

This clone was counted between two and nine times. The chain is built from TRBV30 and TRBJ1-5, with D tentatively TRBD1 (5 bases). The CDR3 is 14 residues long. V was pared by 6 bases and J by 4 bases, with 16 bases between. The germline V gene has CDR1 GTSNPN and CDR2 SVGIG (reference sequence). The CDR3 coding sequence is TGTGCCTGTAACCAGGGAAGGAGGAATCAGCCCCAGCATTTT. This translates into CACNQGRRNQPQHF.

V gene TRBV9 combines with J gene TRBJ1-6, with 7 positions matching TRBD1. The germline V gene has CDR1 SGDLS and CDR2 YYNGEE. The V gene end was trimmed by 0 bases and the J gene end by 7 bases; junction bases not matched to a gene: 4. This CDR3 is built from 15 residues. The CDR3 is CASSVDVQGNSPLHF. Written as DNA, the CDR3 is TGTGCCAGCAGCGTAGATGTACAGGGGAATTCACCCCTCCACTTT.

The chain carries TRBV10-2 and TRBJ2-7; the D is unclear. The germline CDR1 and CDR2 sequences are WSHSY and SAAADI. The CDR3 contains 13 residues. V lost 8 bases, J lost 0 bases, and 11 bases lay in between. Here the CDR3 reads CASARRSSYEQYF. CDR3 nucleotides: TGCGCCAGCGCCAGACGGAGCTCCTACGAGCAGTACTTC.